The present T cell receptor beta chain was sequenced within a study of long-term antiretroviral therapy in people with HIV. Overall study: The oldest samples precede the 2015 immediate-ART recommendation by about a decade.

Among participants with HIV, every one received treatment in the United States. This CDR3 has 16 amino acids. V was clipped by 5 bases and J by 5 bases; unmatched bases: 11. Germline-derived CDR1 and CDR2 are SGHTA and FQGNSA. Version v3.0 of the immunoSEQ assay was performed at survey level. Profiled with immunoSEQ multiplex PCR; TCRdb holds only in-frame clones, not every one. The sample has about 25,000 clones; just over 85% are singletons. The specimen was unsorted PBMCs, collected 1.2 years after starting antiretroviral therapy. This receptor was taken from a man aged 50 or older with HIV. This chain links TRBV7-2 with TRBJ2-3; 9 bases are shared with TRBD2. The CDR3 region has the DNA TGTGCCAGCAGCCCGGCCAGCGGGGGGCCACGAGATACGCAGTATTTT. Amino acid sequence: CASSPASGGPRDTQYF.